These T cell receptor beta chains were read from a single sample in a study of OX40 agonist ivuxolimab in advanced cancers. The protocol was immunoSEQ multiplex PCR, while the TCRdb copy is restricted to in-frame clones and leaves out a portion. The sample comprises some 110,000 clones, 85% to 95% of which are singletons, and roughly 0.85% rests with the top ten. The sample in question was CD4+ or CD8+ T cells sorted from blood, obtained in a trial of the OX40 agonist ivuxolimab. The receptors stem from an adult with an advanced solid tumor such as melanoma, head and neck, liver or kidney cancer. Each CDR3 is given with its conserved first and last residue. Fields, in order: J gene, V gene, clone size, D gene, CDR3 DNA, CDR3 protein. A D gene is named only where the DNA matches it firmly. For some rows the clone size is stated as once, few or many, or as a class when expanded; others skip it.

J: TRBJ2-5
V: TRBV27
size: NA
D: NA
DNA: TGTGCCAGCAGACTCCGATCCTTGTCTGGGGAGCAGTACTTC
CDR3: CASRLRSLSGEQYF

J: TRBJ1-5
V: TRBV28
size: NA
D: NA
DNA: TGTGCCAGCAGTTTAACCAAAGGGCCCCTTAATCAGCCCCAGCATTTT
CDR3: CASSLTKGPLNQPQHF

J: TRBJ1-4
V: TRBV6-5
size: NA
D: NA
DNA: TGTGCCAGCAGTTACTCGATAAACCCGAATGAAAAACTGTTTTTT
CDR3: CASSYSINPNEKLFF

J: TRBJ1-5
V: TRBV4-3
size: NA
D: TRBD1
DNA: TGCGCCAGCAGCCAAGAGAAGGGGGCGGGCAATCAGCCCCAGCATTTT
CDR3: CASSQEKGAGNQPQHF

J: TRBJ2-7
V: TRBV6-1
size: NA
D: NA
DNA: TGTGCCAGCGGACCCTACGAGCAGTACTTC
CDR3: CASGPYEQYF

J: TRBJ2-7
V: TRBV9
size: NA
D: NA
DNA: TGTGCCAGCAGCTTCAACCCCGGGAGCTCCTACGAGCAGTACTTC
CDR3: CASSFNPGSSYEQYF

J: TRBJ2-2
V: TRBV18
size: NA
D: NA
DNA: TGTGCCAGCTCACCACAGGCGAACACCGGGGAGCTGTTTTTT
CDR3: CASSPQANTGELFF

J: TRBJ2-7
V: TRBV27
size: NA
D: NA
DNA: TGTGCCAGCAGTCTTTATGCGGGCGCCGAGCAGTACTTC
CDR3: CASSLYAGAEQYF

J: TRBJ2-5
V: TRBV9
size: NA
D: TRBD2
DNA: TGTGCCAGCACCAGGGCAGCGGGACCCTACCAAGAGACCCAGTACTTC
CDR3: CASTRAAGPYQETQYF

J: TRBJ2-3
V: TRBV19
size: NA
D: NA
DNA: TGTGCCAGTAGTATGTTGGGCACGACCACAGATACGCAGTATTTT
CDR3: CASSMLGTTTDTQYF

J: TRBJ2-3
V: TRBV9
size: NA
D: TRBD1
DNA: TGTGCCAGCAGCGTAGGTGGGACAGGGTCATCCACGCAGTATTTT
CDR3: CASSVGGTGSSTQYF

J: TRBJ2-5
V: TRBV5-1
size: once
D: NA
DNA: TGCGCCAGCAGCTTGGAATTGTGGCAAGAGACCCAGTACTTC
CDR3: CASSLELWQETQYF

J: TRBJ2-7
V: TRBV18
size: NA
D: TRBD1
DNA: TGTGCCAGCTCACCCCGGGACAGGGAAGTTTTGGGGTTCTACGAGCAGTACTTC
CDR3: CASSPRDREVLGFYEQYF

J: TRBJ2-5
V: TRBV5-1
size: NA
D: NA
DNA: TGCGCCAGCAGCTTGGCCCCCAGGGGCGGAGAGACCCAGTACTTC
CDR3: CASSLAPRGGETQYF

J: TRBJ2-7
V: TRBV7-3
size: NA
D: NA
DNA: TGTGCCAGCAGCTTAGTGGAGAGGGACTCCTACGAGCAGTACTTC
CDR3: CASSLVERDSYEQYF

J: TRBJ1-4
V: TRBV15
size: NA
D: NA
DNA: TGTGCCACCAGCAGCCCAGGGGCCCTTAATGAAAAACTGTTTTTT
CDR3: CATSSPGALNEKLFF

J: TRBJ2-2
V: TRBV6-1
size: once
D: NA
DNA: TGTGCCGGCCAGAATCCCGGGGAGCTGTTTTTT
CDR3: CAGQNPGELFF

J: TRBJ1-5
V: TRBV7-2
size: once
D: NA
DNA: TGTGCCAGCGATGGCAGAGACAATCAGCCCCAGCATTTT
CDR3: CASDGRDNQPQHF

J: TRBJ2-7
V: TRBV11-3
size: NA
D: NA
DNA: TGTGCCAGCAGCTTAGAATACGAGCAGTACTTC
CDR3: CASSLEYEQYF

J: TRBJ2-1
V: TRBV6-4
size: NA
D: NA
DNA: TGTGCCAGCAGGCCTAGGGGCAATGGGGAGCAGTTCTTC
CDR3: CASRPRGNGEQFF

J: TRBJ2-7
V: TRBV11-3
size: NA
D: NA
DNA: TGTGCCAGCAGCTTATTGGACGAATCCTACGAGCAGTACTTC
CDR3: CASSLLDESYEQYF

J: TRBJ1-5
V: TRBV6-6
size: NA
D: TRBD1
DNA: TGTGCCAGCTCTCCGAGACAGGGTCGTCAGCCCCAGCATTTT
CDR3: CASSPRQGRQPQHF

J: TRBJ1-5
V: TRBV28
size: NA
D: NA
DNA: TGTGCCAGCAGTTTATCGTACACAAATCAGCCCCAGCATTTT
CDR3: CASSLSYTNQPQHF

J: TRBJ2-1
V: TRBV12-5
size: once
D: NA
DNA: TGTGCTAGTGGTTTGGGCCCTGAGGGCGGTGAGCAGTTCTTC
CDR3: CASGLGPEGGEQFF

J: TRBJ1-4
V: TRBV7-9
size: NA
D: TRBD1
DNA: TGTGCCAGCAGCCGAAGGGACAGGGGGAATGAAAAACTGTTTTTT
CDR3: CASSRRDRGNEKLFF

J: TRBJ1-2
V: TRBV5-1
size: NA
D: TRBD1
DNA: TGCGCCAGCAGACAGGACAGGGGCATGGATGGCTACACCTTC
CDR3: CASRQDRGMDGYTF

J: TRBJ2-7
V: TRBV28
size: NA
D: NA
DNA: TGTGCCAGCAGACCGGGATCACCCTACGAGCAGTACTTC
CDR3: CASRPGSPYEQYF

J: TRBJ1-3
V: TRBV5-1
size: NA
D: NA
DNA: TGCGCCAGCAGCATCGATGGCTCTGGAAACACCATATATTTT
CDR3: CASSIDGSGNTIYF

J: TRBJ1-3
V: TRBV28
size: NA
D: NA
DNA: TGTGCCAGCATCGAAATTTTATCAAACACCATATATTTT
CDR3: CASIEILSNTIYF

J: TRBJ2-1
V: TRBV6-1
size: NA
D: TRBD1
DNA: TGTGCCAGCAGGGAGACAGGGGGTGACTACAATGAGCAGTTCTTC
CDR3: CASRETGGDYNEQFF

J: TRBJ1-1
V: TRBV7-3
size: NA
D: TRBD1
DNA: TGTGCCAGCAGCCCGGACAGGGTGGGCACTGAAGCTTTCTTT
CDR3: CASSPDRVGTEAFF

J: TRBJ2-7
V: TRBV18
size: NA
D: NA
DNA: TGTGCCAGCTCACCCGGTCAGCGTGGGGAGCAGTACTTC
CDR3: CASSPGQRGEQYF

J: TRBJ2-1
V: TRBV7-6
size: NA
D: TRBD2
DNA: TGTGCCAGCAGCTTTACTAGCGGGAGCTGGAGGTCCTACAATGAGCAGTTCTTC
CDR3: CASSFTSGSWRSYNEQFF

J: TRBJ1-1
V: TRBV6-6
size: few
D: NA
DNA: TGTGCCAGCAGTTACTCAGGTGGCGGTTTGAACACTGAAGCTTTCTTT
CDR3: CASSYSGGGLNTEAFF

J: TRBJ2-3
V: TRBV28
size: few
D: TRBD1
DNA: TGTGCCAGCAGGACAGGGGTTGCAGATACGCAGTATTTT
CDR3: CASRTGVADTQYF

J: TRBJ2-2
V: TRBV2
size: NA
D: TRBD2
DNA: TGTGCCAGCAGTGGGGGACTAGCGGGCACCGGGGAGCTGTTTTTT
CDR3: CASSGGLAGTGELFF

J: TRBJ1-2
V: TRBV18
size: NA
D: TRBD1
DNA: TGTGCCAGCTCACCAAACACGAGACAGGGGGACGATGGCTACACCTTC
CDR3: CASSPNTRQGDDGYTF

J: TRBJ1-1
V: TRBV2
size: NA
D: NA
DNA: TGTGCCAGCAGTCTTCGGAGGAACACTGAAGCTTTCTTT
CDR3: CASSLRRNTEAFF

J: TRBJ1-6
V: TRBV6-5
size: NA
D: NA
DNA: TGTGCCAGCAGGACCCTCGATCCGGGGGCAGTCCTCCACTTT
CDR3: CASRTLDPGAVLHF

J: TRBJ1-3
V: TRBV10-1
size: once
D: NA
DNA: TGCGCCAGCAGTGAAGGATCAGACTCTGGAAACACCATATATTTT
CDR3: CASSEGSDSGNTIYF

J: TRBJ2-3
V: TRBV18
size: once
D: NA
DNA: TGTGCCAGCTCACCACCAGAACGAACCAGGGATACGCAGTATTTT
CDR3: CASSPPERTRDTQYF

J: TRBJ2-7
V: TRBV28
size: NA
D: NA
DNA: TGTGCCAGCCTACCAGGACACAGCTCCTACGAGCAGTACTTC
CDR3: CASLPGHSSYEQYF

J: TRBJ2-5
V: TRBV5-1
size: NA
D: TRBD1
DNA: TGCGCCAGCAGCTTGGGACAGGGGGCGTTAGCGGGAGAGACCCAGTACTTC
CDR3: CASSLGQGALAGETQYF

J: TRBJ2-7
V: TRBV14
size: few
D: TRBD1
DNA: TGTGCCAGCAGCCACCTAGACAGGGATGGCGAGCAGTACTTC
CDR3: CASSHLDRDGEQYF

J: TRBJ2-6
V: TRBV28
size: NA
D: NA
DNA: TGTGCCAGCAGTTTATCCCAGGGGAACGTCCTGACTTTC
CDR3: CASSLSQGNVLTF

J: TRBJ1-1
V: TRBV5-4
size: NA
D: TRBD1
DNA: TGTGCCAGCAGCTTGGCACAGGGGGCGATTAATACTGAAGCTTTCTTT
CDR3: CASSLAQGAINTEAFF

J: TRBJ2-7
V: TRBV28
size: NA
D: NA
DNA: TGTGCCAGCAGTCCGTATGACGTGAGGACTAAATCCTACGAGCAGTACTTC
CDR3: CASSPYDVRTKSYEQYF

J: TRBJ2-7
V: TRBV7-2
size: NA
D: TRBD2
DNA: TGTGCCAGCAGCCCGCTCGGTGTCGGGGAGGGCCTTTCCTACGAGCAGTACTTC
CDR3: CASSPLGVGEGLSYEQYF

J: TRBJ2-1
V: TRBV2
size: NA
D: TRBD2
DNA: TGTGCCAGCAGGGAACCGGGACTAGCTTATGAGCAGTTCTTC
CDR3: CASREPGLAYEQFF

J: TRBJ2-2
V: TRBV27
size: NA
D: TRBD2
DNA: TGTGCCAGCAGTTACCACCCTCCGGGACTAGCGGGAATGAACACCGGGGAGCTGTTTTTT
CDR3: CASSYHPPGLAGMNTGELFF

J: TRBJ1-1
V: TRBV19
size: NA
D: TRBD1
DNA: TGTGCCAGTAGTCTCGCAGGGGGTCGTGCCTTCTTT
CDR3: CASSLAGGRAFF

J: TRBJ2-1
V: TRBV7-2
size: once
D: NA
DNA: TGTGCCAGCAGCTTAGATATAGTCTCCTACAATGAGCAGTTCTTC
CDR3: CASSLDIVSYNEQFF

J: TRBJ2-5
V: TRBV9
size: NA
D: TRBD1
DNA: TGTGCCAGCAGCCCTTCGACAGGGGAAGAGACCCAGTACTTC
CDR3: CASSPSTGEETQYF

J: TRBJ2-7
V: TRBV6-6
size: NA
D: TRBD1
DNA: TGTGCCAGCAGTCACGGGACAGGGGTTGACGAGCAGTACTTC
CDR3: CASSHGTGVDEQYF

J: TRBJ2-7
V: TRBV18
size: NA
D: TRBD1
DNA: TGTGCCAGCACGGGACAGGGAGTCGACGAGCAGTACTTC
CDR3: CASTGQGVDEQYF